What follows is one T cell receptor (beta chain) and its context. Its antigen is still unknown. Trimming shortened V by 5 bases and J by 9 bases, and 6 bases separated the two germline ends. Germline CDR1 and CDR2: WNHNN and SYGVQD (reference sequence). The CDR3 contains 10 residues. This record belongs to a study of memory CD4+ T cells and cytomegalovirus serostatus. For the study at large: Healthy Belgian adult donors included several CMV-positive and some 24 CMV-negative people. Study-wide results and limits: Of 150 to 200 reported CMV TCRbeta sequences, roughly 67 were found in memory CD4+ repertoires. A US-trained random forest predicted CMV serostatus with median AUC roughly 0.91.

TCRdb's table, derived via immunoSEQ multiplex PCR, lists solely in-frame clones and lacks some. This sample has approximately 40,000 clones, with over 60% found just once. Single viable CD3+CD4+CD8-CD45RO+ cells were sorted as the memory CD4+ T cells. CD4+ T cells were isolated by positive magnetic selection. This chain connects TRBV10-1 to TRBJ2-3; perhaps D is TRBD1 or TRBD2 (5 bases each). Sequencing used memory CD4+ T cells from blood. This receptor was taken from an adult in good health and CMV-seronegative. The CDR3 sequence: CASSWGTQYF. For the CDR3, the DNA is TGCGCCAGCAGTTGGGGGACGCAGTATTTT.